A selection of T cell receptor beta chains follows, all from one sample in a study of T-cell reconstitution after alpha-beta-depleted transplantation in children. TCRdb processed the PCR reads anew with MiXCR; each CDR3 protein has one entry. The table includes 600,000 or so distinct CDR3 sequences, roughly 23% detected once. The sample was PBMCs, mostly from graft donor cells, taken 360 days after TCRalphabeta/CD19-depleted stem cell transplant. The source of these receptors is a boy in the first two years of life who had a stem cell transplant for acute myeloid leukemia, so the T cells may come from the graft donor. CDR3s include the opening cysteine and the closing phenylalanine or tryptophan. The order of the fields is V gene, D gene, clone size, J gene, CDR3 protein, CDR3 DNA. D genes are given only for firm matches. Clone size, where shown, is once, few, many, or a class for clones that have expanded.

>TRBV27|TRBD1|few|TRBJ2-3
CASSLSTGQATSTDTQYF
TGTGCCAGCAGTTTATCGACGGGACAGGCCACTAGCACAGATACGCAGTATTTT
>TRBV7-2|TRBD1|many|TRBJ1-5
CASSLGQVNQPQHF
TGTGCCAGCAGCTTGGGACAGGTCAATCAGCCCCAGCATTTT
>TRBV24-1|NA|NA|TRBJ2-1
CATSDAGTVQFF
TGTGCCACCAGTGATGCGGGGACAGTCCAGTTCTTC
>TRBV4-3|NA|few|TRBJ2-1
CASSQSRLAMPEQFF
TGCGCCAGCAGCCAGTCTCGGCTAGCGATGCCTGAGCAGTTCTTC
>TRBV28|TRBD2|NA|TRBJ2-5
CASSPTRLSLSGGPTKTQYF
TGTGCCAGCAGTCCGACCCGACTTTCGCTTAGCGGGGGGCCCACGAAGACCCAGTACTTC
>TRBV6-5|NA|NA|TRBJ1-3
CASSYSFPAGSGNTIYF
TGTGCCAGCAGTTACTCCTTCCCGGCCGGGTCCGGAAACACCATATATTTT
>TRBV12-3/TRBV12-4|NA|NA|TRBJ1-5
CASSLAEGGIQHF
TGTGCCAGCAGTTTAGCGGAGGGGGGCATCCAGCATTTT
>TRBV7-2|NA|many|TRBJ1-3
CASSYRTYPSGNTIYF
TGTGCCAGCAGCTATCGGACCTACCCCTCTGGAAACACCATATATTTT
>TRBV4-1|NA|many|TRBJ1-1
CASSHAGPTEAFF
TGCGCCAGCAGCCATGCGGGGCCCACTGAAGCTTTCTTT
>TRBV7-6|NA|few|TRBJ1-1
CASSLVIGLNTEAFF
TGTGCCAGCAGCTTAGTGATCGGGTTGAACACTGAAGCTTTCTTT
>TRBV4-3|NA|few|TRBJ2-2
CASSQDLTLTGELFF
TGCGCCAGCAGCCAAGATTTAACCCTTACCGGGGAGCTGTTTTTT
>TRBV12-3/TRBV12-4|NA|NA|TRBJ1-4
CASSSTGGEKLFF
TGTGCCAGCAGTTCGACAGGAGGTGAAAAACTGTTTTTT
>TRBV3-1|TRBD2|many|TRBJ2-5
CASSQEGTTQGQTQYF
TGTGCCAGCAGCCAAGAAGGGACTACACAAGGACAGACCCAGTACTTC
>TRBV6-5|TRBD1|few|TRBJ1-5
CASSGQGDWPQHF
TGTGCCAGCAGCGGACAGGGCGACTGGCCCCAGCATTTT
>TRBV18|NA|many|TRBJ1-3
CASSPLDGRSGNTIYF
TGTGCCAGCTCACCTCTAGACGGCCGCTCTGGAAACACCATATATTTT
>TRBV7-9|NA|NA|TRBJ2-3
CASSFGTLTDTQYF
TGTGCCAGCAGCTTCGGGACCCTCACAGATACGCAGTATTTT
>TRBV7-2|NA|few|TRBJ2-7
CASSLETGTSSYEQYF
TGTGCCAGCAGCTTAGAGACCGGGACATCGTCCTACGAGCAGTACTTC
>TRBV4-3|TRBD1|NA|TRBJ2-2
CASSQGSGTGGGELFF
TGCGCCAGCAGCCAAGGCTCCGGGACAGGGGGCGGGGAGCTGTTTTTT
>TRBV3-1|NA|once|TRBJ2-1
CASSPDWSGSSYNEQFF
TGTGCCAGCAGTCCCGATTGGAGTGGGAGCTCCTACAATGAGCAGTTCTTC
>TRBV12-3/TRBV12-4|TRBD2|many|TRBJ2-5
CASSLSRGGAETQYF
TGTGCCAGCAGTTTATCGCGCGGGGGTGCGGAGACCCAGTACTTC
>TRBV29-1|NA|NA|TRBJ1-1
CSARKQVATEAFF
TGCAGCGCTCGGAAACAGGTAGCAACTGAAGCTTTCTTT
>TRBV6-5|NA|few|TRBJ2-1
CASSYSRVNEQFF
TGTGCCAGCAGTTACTCGAGGGTCAATGAGCAGTTCTTC
>TRBV7-7|NA|NA|TRBJ2-3
CASSLGRTYGTDTQYF
TGTGCCAGCAGCTTAGGTAGAACGTATGGCACAGATACGCAGTATTTT
>TRBV12-3/TRBV12-4|TRBD2|many|TRBJ2-3
CASSLRFRGGLLMPGTDTQYF
TGTGCCAGCAGTTTACGGTTTCGCGGGGGACTCCTAATGCCTGGCACAGATACGCAGTATTTT
>TRBV20-1|NA|many|TRBJ2-5
CSASRLGARETQYF
TGCAGTGCTAGTAGGCTGGGGGCGCGAGAGACCCAGTACTTC
>TRBV7-2|NA|NA|TRBJ2-1
CASSLGGRGWEQFF
TGTGCCAGCAGCTTAGGGGGGCGGGGGTGGGAGCAGTTCTTC
>TRBV7-2|TRBD2|NA|TRBJ2-1
CASSMTSGGANEQFF
TGTGCCAGCAGCATGACTAGCGGGGGGGCCAATGAGCAGTTCTTC
>TRBV7-9|NA|NA|TRBJ2-1
CASSPRAGGTDWGEQFF
TGTGCCAGCAGCCCCCGCGCAGGGGGGACCGATTGGGGTGAGCAGTTCTTC
>TRBV10-1|TRBD2|NA|TRBJ2-1
CASRPSGGGYNEQFF
TGCGCCAGCAGGCCTAGCGGGGGGGGCTACAATGAGCAGTTCTTC
>TRBV12-3/TRBV12-4|TRBD1|few|TRBJ2-3
CASSLGLTTGLERTTDTQYF
TGTGCCAGCAGTTTGGGCCTAACGACAGGGTTGGAACGAACCACAGATACGCAGTATTTT
>TRBV6-5|NA|NA|TRBJ1-2
CASSSPPPGLYGYTF
TGTGCCAGCAGTTCCCCTCCCCCTGGACTGTATGGCTACACCTTC
>TRBV20-1|NA|many|TRBJ2-1
CSARMVVSGWDEQFF
TGCAGTGCTAGAATGGTTGTGTCGGGATGGGATGAGCAGTTCTTC